Detailed here is one T cell receptor beta chain. A quantity of roughly 0.5 to 1 ug RNA underwent reverse transcription using random hexamers. MiXCR, applied by TCRdb to the immunoSEQ multiplex PCR reads, yields one record per CDR3 protein. The sample includes fewer than 350,000 distinct CDR3 sequences, about 92% of them seen just once. The multiple sclerosis controls were treatment-naive patients affected by stable or active relapsing-remitting disease. The length of the CDR3 is 12 residues. Trimming removed 3 bases from V and 4 bases from J, with 10 bases in between. The V gene's germline CDR1 is DFQATT and CDR2 SNEGSKA (reference sequence). These data belong to a study of CD8 T cells in Susac syndrome.

This sequence joins TRBV20-1 and TRBJ2-7; tentative D call: TRBD1 (6 bases). Sequenced sample: CD4+ T cells from PBMCs. The sequence was obtained from a human donor with multiple sclerosis. CDR3 sequence reads: CSASPQGYEQYF. As DNA, the CDR3 is TGCAGTGCTAGCCCCCAGGGGTACGAGCAGTACTTC.